The rows below give T cell receptor beta chains drawn from one sample of a study of blood T cell repertoires in COVID-19. The data were produced by immunoSEQ multiplex PCR, yet TCRdb's version contains in-frame clones alone and is incomplete. The table has some 220,000 clones, roughly 88% seen once. Sequencing was done on a sample of peripheral blood. Receptors originate from a man aged 50 or older with active or convalescent COVID-19. Both conserved end residues are part of each CDR3. A D gene is named only where the DNA matches it firmly. Clone size, where shown, is once, few, many, or a class for clones that have expanded.

j_call	clone_size	v_call	d_call	cdr3_nt	cdr3_aa
TRBJ2-1	-	TRBV7-3	TRBD2	TGTGCCAGCAGCTTGGAGACTAGCAGCAATGAGCAGTTCTTC	CASSLETSSNEQFF
TRBJ1-4	-	TRBV7-9	-	TGTGCCAGCAGCTTAGAGGGGTCGACTAATGAAAAACTGTTTTTT	CASSLEGSTNEKLFF
TRBJ1-1	-	TRBV24-1	-	TGTGCCACCAGTGACGGAAGGGGGTGGGACACTGAAGCTTTCTTT	CATSDGRGWDTEAFF
TRBJ2-3	-	TRBV5-6	-	TGTGCCAGCAGCTTGGCCCGTTCTCTTAGCACAGGTACGCAGTATTTT	CASSLARSLSTGTQYF
TRBJ1-4	once	TRBV27	-	TGTGCCAGCAGTCCAACCGGCATCAGCGGTGAGGAAAAACTGTTTTTT	CASSPTGISGEEKLFF
TRBJ2-7	-	TRBV7-8	TRBD1	TGTGCCAGCAGCTTAGAGACAGGGGGCTGGGACGAGCAGTACTTC	CASSLETGGWDEQYF
TRBJ2-3	-	TRBV19	-	TGTGCCAGTAGTTCCAGCGGGAGCACAGATACGCAGTATTTT	CASSSSGSTDTQYF
TRBJ2-7	few	TRBV18	TRBD2	TGTGCCAGCTCACCGACTACTAGCGGGAGTAGCTACGAGCAGTACTTC	CASSPTTSGSSYEQYF
TRBJ1-3	few	TRBV10-3	TRBD1	TGTGCCTCCGGGGACAGGGGTGGAAACACCATATATTTT	CASGDRGGNTIYF
TRBJ1-4	-	TRBV15	-	TGTGCCACCAGCAGAGGTCAGTCCCAGAATGAAAAACTGTTTTTT	CATSRGQSQNEKLFF
TRBJ2-5	-	TRBV29-1	-	TGCAGTAGCGGAGGGACAGAGACCCAGTACTTC	CSSGGTETQYF
TRBJ2-1	-	TRBV2	TRBD2	TGTGCCAGCAGTGACCTAGCGGGAGATAATGAGCAGTTCTTC	CASSDLAGDNEQFF
TRBJ2-3	-	TRBV5-1	-	TGCGCCAGCAGCATGGACTATCGCACAGATACGCAGTATTTT	CASSMDYRTDTQYF
TRBJ2-7	-	TRBV10-3	-	TGTGCCATCCCTGCCGGAGGACAGAGCTCCTACGAGCAGTACTTC	CAIPAGGQSSYEQYF
TRBJ2-1	once	TRBV29-1	TRBD2	TGCAGCGTTGCGTCGGGACTAGCGGTCTCCAATGAGCAGTTCTTC	CSVASGLAVSNEQFF
TRBJ1-2	-	TRBV11-2	-	TGTGCCAGCAGCGCCAGACAGACAGTCTATGGCTACACCTTC	CASSARQTVYGYTF
TRBJ1-2	medium-sized	TRBV4-1	-	TGCGCCAGCAGCCAAGAACCGGGTGATGCCTATGGCTACACCTTC	CASSQEPGDAYGYTF
TRBJ1-2	-	TRBV5-6	-	TGTGCCAGCAGCTCCAGGGATGGAGGCTACACCTTC	CASSSRDGGYTF
TRBJ1-1	-	TRBV28	-	TGTGCCAGCAGCCCCAGGGCCTTTGAAGCTTTCTTT	CASSPRAFEAFF
TRBJ2-3	few	TRBV4-2	-	TGTGCCAGCAGCCATAGACAGAGCTCCACAGATACGCAGTATTTT	CASSHRQSSTDTQYF